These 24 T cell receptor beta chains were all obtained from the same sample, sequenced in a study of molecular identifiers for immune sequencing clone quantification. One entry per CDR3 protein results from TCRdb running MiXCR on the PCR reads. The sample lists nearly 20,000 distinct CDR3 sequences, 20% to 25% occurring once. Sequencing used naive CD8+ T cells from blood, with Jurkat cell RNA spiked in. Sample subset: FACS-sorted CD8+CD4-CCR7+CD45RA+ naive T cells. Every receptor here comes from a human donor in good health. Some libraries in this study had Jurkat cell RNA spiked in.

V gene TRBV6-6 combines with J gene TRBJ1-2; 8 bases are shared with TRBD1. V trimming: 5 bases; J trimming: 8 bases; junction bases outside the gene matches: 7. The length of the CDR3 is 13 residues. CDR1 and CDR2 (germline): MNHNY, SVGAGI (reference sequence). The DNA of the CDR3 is TGTGCCAGCAGTGACGACTGGGACAGGGGCTACACCTTC. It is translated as CASSDDWDRGYTF.

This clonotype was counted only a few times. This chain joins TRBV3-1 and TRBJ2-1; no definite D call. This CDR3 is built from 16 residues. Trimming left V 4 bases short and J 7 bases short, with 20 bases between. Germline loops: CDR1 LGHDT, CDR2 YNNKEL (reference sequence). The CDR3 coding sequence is TGTGCCAGCAGCCCGGAGTCTCAACCATTGGGGAATGAGCAGTTCTTC. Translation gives CASSPESQPLGNEQFF.

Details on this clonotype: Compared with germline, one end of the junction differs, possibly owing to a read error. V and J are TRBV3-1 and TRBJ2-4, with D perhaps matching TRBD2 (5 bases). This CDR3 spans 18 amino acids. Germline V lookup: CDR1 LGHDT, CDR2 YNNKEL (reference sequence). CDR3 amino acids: CASSQDPDYVLGKNVQYF. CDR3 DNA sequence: TGTGCCAGCAGCCAAGATCCCGACTACGTGTTGGGCAAAAACGTTCAGTACTTC.

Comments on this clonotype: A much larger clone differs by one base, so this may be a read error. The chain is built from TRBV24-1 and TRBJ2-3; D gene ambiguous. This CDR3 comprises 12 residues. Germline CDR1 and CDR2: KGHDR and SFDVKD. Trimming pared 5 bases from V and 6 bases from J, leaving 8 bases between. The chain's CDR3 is CATSGFWDTQYF. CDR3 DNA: TGTGCCACCAGTGGTTTTTGGGATACGCAGTATTTT.

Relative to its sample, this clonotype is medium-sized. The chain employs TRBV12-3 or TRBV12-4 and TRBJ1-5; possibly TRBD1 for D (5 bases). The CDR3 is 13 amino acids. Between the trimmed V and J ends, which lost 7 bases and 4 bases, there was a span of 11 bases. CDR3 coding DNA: TGTGCCAGCACCCTGGGGGGGAATCAGCCCCAGCATTTT. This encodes CASTLGGNQPQHF.

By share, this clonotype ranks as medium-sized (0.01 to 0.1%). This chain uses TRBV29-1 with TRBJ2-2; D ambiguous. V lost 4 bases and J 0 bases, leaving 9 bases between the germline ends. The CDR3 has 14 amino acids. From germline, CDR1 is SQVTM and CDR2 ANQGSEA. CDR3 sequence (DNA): TGCAGCGTTGCCGGCCTGACGAACACCGGGGAGCTGTTTTTT. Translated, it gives CSVAGLTNTGELFF.

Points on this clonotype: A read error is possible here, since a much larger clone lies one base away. The CDR3 region is CASSLGGGTQALYF. The DNA for the CDR3 is TGTGCCAGCAGCTTAGGGGGCGGGACGCAAGCCCTCTACTTT. This chain connects TRBV7-6 to TRBJ1-6; possible D gene TRBD1, 5 bases. The CDR3 extends over 14 amino acids. The germline gives CDR1 SGHVS, CDR2 FNYEAQ.

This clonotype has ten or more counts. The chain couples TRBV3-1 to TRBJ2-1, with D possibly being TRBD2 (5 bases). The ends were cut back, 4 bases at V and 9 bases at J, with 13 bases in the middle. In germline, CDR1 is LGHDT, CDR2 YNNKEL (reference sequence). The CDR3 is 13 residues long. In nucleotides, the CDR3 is TGTGCCAGCAGCCCAGGTTCGGCGGGTGAGCAGTTCTTC. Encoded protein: CASSPGSAGEQFF.

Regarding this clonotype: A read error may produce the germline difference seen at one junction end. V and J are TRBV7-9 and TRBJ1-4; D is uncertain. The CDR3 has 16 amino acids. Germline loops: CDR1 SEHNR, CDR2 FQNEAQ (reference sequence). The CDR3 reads CASSTTLGPTNEKPFF. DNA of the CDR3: TGTGCCAGCAGTACAACTTTAGGTCCAACTAATGAAAAACCGTTTTTT.

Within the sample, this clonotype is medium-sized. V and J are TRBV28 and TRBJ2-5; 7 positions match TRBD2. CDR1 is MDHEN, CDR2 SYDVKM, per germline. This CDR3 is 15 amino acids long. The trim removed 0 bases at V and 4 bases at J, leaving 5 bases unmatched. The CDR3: CASSLWKRDGETQYF. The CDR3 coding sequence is TGTGCCAGCAGTTTATGGAAGCGGGATGGAGAGACCCAGTACTTC. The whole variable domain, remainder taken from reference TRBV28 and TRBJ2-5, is DVKVTQSSRYLVKRTGEKVFLECVQDMDHENMFWYRQDPGLGLRLIYFSYDVKMKEKGDIPEGYSVSREKKERFSLILESASTNQTSMYLCASSLWKRDGETQYFGPGTRLLVL.

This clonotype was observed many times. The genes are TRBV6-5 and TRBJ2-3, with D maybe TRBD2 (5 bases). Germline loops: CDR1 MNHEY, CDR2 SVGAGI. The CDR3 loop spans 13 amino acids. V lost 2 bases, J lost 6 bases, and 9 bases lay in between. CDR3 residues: CASSYTRRDTQYF. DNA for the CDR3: TGTGCCAGCAGTTACACTAGAAGGGATACGCAGTATTTT.

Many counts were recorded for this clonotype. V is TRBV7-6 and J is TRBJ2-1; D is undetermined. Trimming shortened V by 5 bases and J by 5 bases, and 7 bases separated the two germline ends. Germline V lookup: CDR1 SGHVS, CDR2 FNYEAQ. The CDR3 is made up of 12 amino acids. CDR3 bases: TGTGCCAGCAGCCATCGGGACAATGAGCAGTTCTTC. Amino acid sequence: CASSHRDNEQFF.

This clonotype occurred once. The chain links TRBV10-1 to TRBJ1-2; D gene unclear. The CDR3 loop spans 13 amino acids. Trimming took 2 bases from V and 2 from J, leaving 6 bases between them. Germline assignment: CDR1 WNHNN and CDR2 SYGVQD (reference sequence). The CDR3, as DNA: TGCGCCAGCAGTGAGGCCCCAAACTATGGCTACACCTTC. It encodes CASSEAPNYGYTF.

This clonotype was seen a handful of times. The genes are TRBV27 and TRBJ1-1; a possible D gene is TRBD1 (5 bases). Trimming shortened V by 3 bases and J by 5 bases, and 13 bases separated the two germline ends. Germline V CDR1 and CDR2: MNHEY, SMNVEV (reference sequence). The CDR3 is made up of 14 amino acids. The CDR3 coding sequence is TGTGCCAGCAGTTTTTTTGGGGGAGATACTGAAGCTTTCTTT. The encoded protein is CASSFFGGDTEAFF.

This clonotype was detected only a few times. In DNA form, the CDR3 reads TGCAGCGTTGAAGAAAGGGGGAACTATGGCTACACCTTC. Protein product: CSVEERGNYGYTF. V usage is TRBV29-1 and J usage is TRBJ1-2; TRBD1 is a possible D gene (6 bases). The CDR3 has 13 residues. V lost 0 bases and J lost 2, with 7 bases in between. Germline CDR1 and CDR2: SQVTM and ANQGSEA.

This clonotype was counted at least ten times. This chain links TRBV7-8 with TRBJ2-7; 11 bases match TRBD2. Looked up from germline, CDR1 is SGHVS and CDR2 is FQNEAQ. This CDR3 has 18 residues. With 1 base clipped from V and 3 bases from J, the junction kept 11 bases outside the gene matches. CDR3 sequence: CASSLGTSGRAPGYEQYF. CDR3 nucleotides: TGTGCCAGCAGCTTAGGTACTAGCGGGAGAGCGCCAGGCTACGAGCAGTACTTC.

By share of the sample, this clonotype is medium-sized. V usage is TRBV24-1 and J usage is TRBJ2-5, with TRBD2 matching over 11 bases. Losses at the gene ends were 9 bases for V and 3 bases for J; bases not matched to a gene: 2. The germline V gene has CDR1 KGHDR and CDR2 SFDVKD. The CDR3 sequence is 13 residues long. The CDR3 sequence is CATLGLAEETQYF. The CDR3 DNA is TGTGCCACCTTGGGACTAGCGGAAGAGACCCAGTACTTC.

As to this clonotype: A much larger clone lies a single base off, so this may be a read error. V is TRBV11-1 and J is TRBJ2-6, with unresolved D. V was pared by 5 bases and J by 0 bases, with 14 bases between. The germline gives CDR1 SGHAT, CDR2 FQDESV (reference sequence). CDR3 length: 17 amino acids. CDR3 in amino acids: CASSIHTFNSGANVLTF. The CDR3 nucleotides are TGTGCCAGCAGCATACACACGTTCAACTCTGGGGCCAACGTCCTGACTTTC.

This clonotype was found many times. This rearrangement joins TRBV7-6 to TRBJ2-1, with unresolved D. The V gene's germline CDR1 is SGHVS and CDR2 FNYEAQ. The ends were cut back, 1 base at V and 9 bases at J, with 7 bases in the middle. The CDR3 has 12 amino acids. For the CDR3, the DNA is TGTGCCAGCAGCTTAGGTTCGCGTGAGCAGTTCTTC. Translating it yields CASSLGSREQFF.

CDR3 region: CASSQDPPASGRLYNEQFF. CDR3 in DNA: TGTGCCAGCAGCCAAGATCCCCCGGCTAGCGGGAGGCTGTACAATGAGCAGTTCTTC. The chain recombines TRBV14 with TRBJ2-1; the match to TRBD2 covers 11 bases. Trimming removed 0 bases from V and 4 bases from J; junction bases left unmatched: 11. This CDR3 is 19 amino acids long. Germline CDR1 SGHDN, CDR2 FVKESK.

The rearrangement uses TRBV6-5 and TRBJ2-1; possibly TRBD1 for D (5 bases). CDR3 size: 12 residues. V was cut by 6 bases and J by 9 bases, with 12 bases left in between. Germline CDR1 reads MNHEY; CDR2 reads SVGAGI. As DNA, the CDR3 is TGTGCCAGCAGCCACACAGGTGGTGAGCAGTTCTTC. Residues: CASSHTGGEQFF.

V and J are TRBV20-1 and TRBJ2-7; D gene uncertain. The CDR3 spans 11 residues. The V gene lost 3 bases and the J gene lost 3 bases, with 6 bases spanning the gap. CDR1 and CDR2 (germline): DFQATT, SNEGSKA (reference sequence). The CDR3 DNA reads TGCAGTGCTAGCGACGGCTACGAGCAGTACTTC. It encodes CSASDGYEQYF.

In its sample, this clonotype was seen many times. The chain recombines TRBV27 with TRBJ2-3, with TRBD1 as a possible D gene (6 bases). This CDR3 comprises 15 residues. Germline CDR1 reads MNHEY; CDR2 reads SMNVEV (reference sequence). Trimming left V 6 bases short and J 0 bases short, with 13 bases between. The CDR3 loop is CASSQGLGSTDTQYF. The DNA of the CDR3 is TGTGCCAGCAGCCAGGGGCTGGGGAGCACAGATACGCAGTATTTT.

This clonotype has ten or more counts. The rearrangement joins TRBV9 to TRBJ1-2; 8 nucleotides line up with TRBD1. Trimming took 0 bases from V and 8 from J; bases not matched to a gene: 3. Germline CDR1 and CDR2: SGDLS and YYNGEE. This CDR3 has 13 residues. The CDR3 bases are TGTGCCAGCAGCGTAGGGACAGGGAGAGGCTACACCTTC. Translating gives CASSVGTGRGYTF. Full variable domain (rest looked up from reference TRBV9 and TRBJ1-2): DSGVTQTPKHLITATGQRVTLRCSPRSGDLSVYWYQQSLDQGLQFLIQYYNGEERAKGNILERFSAQQFPDLHSELNLSSLELGDSALYFCASSVGTGRGYTFGSGTRLTVV.